Described below is a single T cell receptor beta chain sequence and its context. The record originates from a study of blood T cells in healthy people across ages. CDR3 length equals 17 residues. A J-beta primer mix and a sample-barcoded 5' primer were used in a second PCR of about 7 to 12 cycles. Each CDR3 protein gets one entry after TCRdb re-called the 5' RACE reads with MiXCR. Here the sample spans hundreds of thousands of distinct CDR3 sequences, around 43% being singletons. The donors, aged roughly 6 to 90, were healthy Caucasians from Russia. This sequence joins TRBV21-1 and TRBJ1-6; the listed D gene, TRBD1, was not tested against the DNA. TRBV21-1 is marked as a pseudogene. This clonotype was sampled from a man aged 80 or over in good health. What was sequenced was blood. The CDR3 reads CASVPGHPINYNSPLHF. CDR3 nucleotide sequence: TGTGCCAGCGTTCCGGGACACCCTATTAATTATAATTCACCCCTCCACTTT.